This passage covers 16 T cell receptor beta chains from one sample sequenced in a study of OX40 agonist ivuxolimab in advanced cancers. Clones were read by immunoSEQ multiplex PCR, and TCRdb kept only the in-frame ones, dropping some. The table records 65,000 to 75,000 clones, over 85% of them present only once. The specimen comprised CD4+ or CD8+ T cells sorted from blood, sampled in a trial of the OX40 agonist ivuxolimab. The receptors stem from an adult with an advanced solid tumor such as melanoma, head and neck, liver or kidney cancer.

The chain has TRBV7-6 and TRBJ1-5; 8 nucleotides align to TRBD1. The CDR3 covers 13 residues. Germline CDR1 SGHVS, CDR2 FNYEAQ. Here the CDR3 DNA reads TGTGCTTTCGCCGGGACAGGTAATCAGCCCCAGCATTTT. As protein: CAFAGTGNQPQHF.

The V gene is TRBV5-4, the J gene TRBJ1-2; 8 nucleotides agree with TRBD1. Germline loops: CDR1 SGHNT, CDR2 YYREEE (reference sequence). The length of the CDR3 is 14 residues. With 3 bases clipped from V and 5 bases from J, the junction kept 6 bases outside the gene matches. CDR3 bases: TGTGCCAGCAGCTCCAGGACAGGGCCTTATGGCTACACCTTC. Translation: CASSSRTGPYGYTF.

CDR3 sequence (DNA): TGCGCCAGCAGTTCTAGCTCCTACAATGAGCAGTTCTTC. Translation: CASSSSSYNEQFF. This sequence joins TRBV5-1 and TRBJ2-1, with D unclear. CDR1 and CDR2 (germline): SGHRS, YFSETQ. The CDR3 loop spans 13 amino acids. V lost 5 bases and J lost 0, with 6 bases in between.

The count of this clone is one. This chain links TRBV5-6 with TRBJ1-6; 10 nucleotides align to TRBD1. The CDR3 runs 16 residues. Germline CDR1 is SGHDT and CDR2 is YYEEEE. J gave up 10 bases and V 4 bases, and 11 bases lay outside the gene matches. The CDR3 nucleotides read TGTGCCAGCAGCCGCCGGACAGGGGGAGCCCAGTCACCCCTCCACTTT. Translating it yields CASSRRTGGAQSPLHF.

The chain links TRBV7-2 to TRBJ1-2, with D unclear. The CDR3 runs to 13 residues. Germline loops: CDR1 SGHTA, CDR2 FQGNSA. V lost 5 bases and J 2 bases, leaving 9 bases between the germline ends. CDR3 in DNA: TGTGCCAGCAGCCCGGACGCGAACTATGGCTACACCTTC. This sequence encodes CASSPDANYGYTF.

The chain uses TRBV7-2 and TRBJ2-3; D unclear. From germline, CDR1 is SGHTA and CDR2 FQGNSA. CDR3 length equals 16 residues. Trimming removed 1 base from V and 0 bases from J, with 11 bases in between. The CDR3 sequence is CASSLVGLGSTDTQYF. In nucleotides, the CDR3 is TGTGCCAGCAGCTTAGTAGGTTTGGGAAGCACAGATACGCAGTATTTT.

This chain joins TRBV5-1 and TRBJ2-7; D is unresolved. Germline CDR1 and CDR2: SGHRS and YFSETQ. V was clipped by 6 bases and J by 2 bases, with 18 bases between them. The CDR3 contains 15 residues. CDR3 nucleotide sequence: TGCGCCAGCATTTCGCTTGTATCAGGTACCTACGAGCAGTACTTC. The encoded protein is CASISLVSGTYEQYF.

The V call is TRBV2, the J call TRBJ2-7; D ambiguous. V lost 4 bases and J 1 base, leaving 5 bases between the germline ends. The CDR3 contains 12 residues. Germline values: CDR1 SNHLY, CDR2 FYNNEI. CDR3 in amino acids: CASSASSYEQYF. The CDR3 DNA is TGTGCCAGCAGTGCCAGTTCCTACGAGCAGTACTTC.

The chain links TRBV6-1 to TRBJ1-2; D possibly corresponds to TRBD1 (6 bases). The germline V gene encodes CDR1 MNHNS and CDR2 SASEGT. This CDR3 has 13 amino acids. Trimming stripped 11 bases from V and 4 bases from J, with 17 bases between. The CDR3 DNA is TGTGCCGAATCACAACAGGGCGGCTATGGCTACACCTTC. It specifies CAESQQGGYGYTF.

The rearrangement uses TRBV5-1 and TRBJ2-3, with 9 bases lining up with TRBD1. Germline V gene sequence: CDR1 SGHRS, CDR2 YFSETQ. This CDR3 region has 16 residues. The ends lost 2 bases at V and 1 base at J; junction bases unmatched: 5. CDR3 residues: CASSLQGARGTDTQYF. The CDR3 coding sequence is TGCGCCAGCAGCTTACAGGGGGCGCGAGGCACAGATACGCAGTATTTT.

CDR3 nucleotide sequence: TGCGCCAGCCGCCGGGGGGATAGCGGGGTTGCAGATACGCAGTATTTT. Encoded protein: CASRRGDSGVADTQYF. The chain uses TRBV5-1 and TRBJ2-3; 8 bases are a match to TRBD2. With 7 bases clipped from V and 4 bases from J, the junction kept 14 bases outside the gene matches. The length of the CDR3 is 16 residues. In germline, CDR1 is SGHRS, CDR2 YFSETQ.

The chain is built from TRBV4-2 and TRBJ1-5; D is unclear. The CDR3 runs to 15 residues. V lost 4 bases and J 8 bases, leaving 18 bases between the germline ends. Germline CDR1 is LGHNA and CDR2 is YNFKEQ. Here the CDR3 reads CASSPPPPSGEPQHF. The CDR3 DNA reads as TGTGCCAGCAGCCCCCCGCCCCCATCCGGGGAGCCCCAGCATTTT.

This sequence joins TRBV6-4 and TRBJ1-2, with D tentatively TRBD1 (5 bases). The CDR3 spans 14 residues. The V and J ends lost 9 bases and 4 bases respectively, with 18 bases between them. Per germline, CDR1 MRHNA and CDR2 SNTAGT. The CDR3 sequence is CASTVKGRGYGYTF. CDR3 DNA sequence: TGTGCCAGTACAGTCAAGGGGCGCGGCTATGGCTACACCTTC.

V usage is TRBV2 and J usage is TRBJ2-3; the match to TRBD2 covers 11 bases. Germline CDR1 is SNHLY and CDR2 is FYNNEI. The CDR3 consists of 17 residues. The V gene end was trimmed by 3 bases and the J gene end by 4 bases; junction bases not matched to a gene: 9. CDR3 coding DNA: TGTGCCAGCAGTGATATTTCGGGACTAGCGGCCGCAGATACGCAGTATTTT. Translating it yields CASSDISGLAAADTQYF.

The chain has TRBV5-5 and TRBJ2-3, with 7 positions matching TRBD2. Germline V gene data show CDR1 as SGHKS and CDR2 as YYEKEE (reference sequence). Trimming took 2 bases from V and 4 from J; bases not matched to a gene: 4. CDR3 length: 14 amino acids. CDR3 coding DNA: TGTGCCAGCAGCTTAGAGGGGAGGGCAGATACGCAGTATTTT. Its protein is CASSLEGRADTQYF.

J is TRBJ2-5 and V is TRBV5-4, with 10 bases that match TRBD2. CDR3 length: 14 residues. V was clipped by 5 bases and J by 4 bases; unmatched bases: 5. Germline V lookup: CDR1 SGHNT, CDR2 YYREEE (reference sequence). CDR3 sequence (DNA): TGTGCCAGCAGTCAAAGCGGGGGGGCAGAGACCCAGTACTTC. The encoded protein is CASSQSGGAETQYF.